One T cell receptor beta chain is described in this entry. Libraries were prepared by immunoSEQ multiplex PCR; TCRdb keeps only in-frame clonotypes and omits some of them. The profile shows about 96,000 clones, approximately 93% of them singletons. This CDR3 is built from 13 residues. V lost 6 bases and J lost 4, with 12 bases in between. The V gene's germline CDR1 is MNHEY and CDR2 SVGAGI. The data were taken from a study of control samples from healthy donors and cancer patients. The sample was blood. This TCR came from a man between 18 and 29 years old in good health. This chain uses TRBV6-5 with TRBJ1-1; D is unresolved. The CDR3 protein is CASSSYDITEAFF. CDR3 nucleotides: TGTGCCAGCAGCTCGTACGACATCACTGAAGCTTTCTTT.